This TCR beta chain was observed in a study of siplizumab effects on memory and regulatory T cells. Study-wide results and caveats: The suppressive capacity of proliferating Tregs from siplizumab cultures remained unconfirmed. Naive T cells looked more diverse than memory cells and looked like major alloresponse contributors.

Germline V lookup: CDR1 MGHRA, CDR2 YSYEKL. The CDR3 loop spans 14 amino acids. V was trimmed by 0 bases and J by 4 bases, leaving 4 bases between them. In regard to this clone: Antigen unknown.

Profiling relied on immunoSEQ multiplex PCR, and the TCRdb table lists in-frame clones only, not all of them. The sample includes about 110,000 clones, 80% to 95% of them seen just once. The TCR comes from a human donor in good health. The chain recombines TRBV4-1 with TRBJ1-6; no firm D call. Source material: CD4+ T cells sorted from blood. The CDR3 bases are TGCGCCAGCAGCCAAGAACAGTATAATTCACCCCTCCACTTT. It is translated as CASSQEQYNSPLHF.